The source of this T cell receptor beta chain is a study of T cell responses to AZD1222 COVID-19 vaccine (dated by TCRdb to the early 2020s). Broadly, across the study: AZD1222 recipients whose second dose came at about 4 weeks and those whose second dose came at about 12 weeks were combined into one group, since spike-specific TCR depth and breadth did not differ between the two schedules. TCR sequencing was performed for more than 230 trial participants, of whom about 200 were given two doses of AZD1222 and some 25 were given two doses of MenACWY control vaccine. Trial participants were enrolled by age into subgroups of 18-55, 56-69 and 70-plus years, and around 150, 28 and 57 TCR-sequenced participants, respectively, were included in these subgroups.

This specimen's time point label, per the study, means: baseline before first vaccination. The vaccinee samples were drawn from two UK trials, COV001 and COV002, one of which was a single-blind randomized controlled phase 2/3 trial testing AZD1222 (ChAdOx1 nCoV-19) in healthy adults. For TCRbeta chain sequencing, PBMC samples were collected from trial participants at day 0 and at day 28 after the second dose. As for this clone: The antigen this receptor binds is unknown. No much larger clone is present one base from it, and per-base qualities are unavailable.

From its cysteine to its phenylalanine, the CDR3 spans 17 amino acids. Kept here is only the CDR3 DNA, which spans 51 bases and is read in frame from base 1. The germline V gene specifies SGHAT as CDR1 and FQNNGV as CDR2. Trimming leaves V shorter by 5 bases and J shorter by 6 bases, with the junction holding 17 bases beyond the gene matches. The CDR3 regions of human TCRbeta chains were analyzed by immunosequencing. The study's own analysis went as follows. TCRs in the repertoires were compared against a reference library of SARS-CoV-2-specific TCRs that had been generated with the MIRA antigen-specificity platform. Breadth was defined as the fraction of unique TCRs that were SARS-CoV-2-associated. Depth was defined as the fraction of total T cells that were SARS-CoV-2-associated. Using the MIRA data, each spike-specific TCR was mapped to the spike region that the TCR reacts to and placed in a CD4 or CD8 class. Log10-transformed breadth and depth values were compared by one-way ANOVA with Sidak's multiple comparisons tests. Here the immuneACCESS table is served through TCRdb, limited to in-frame sequences with V and J called. Missing clones are a known gap in these copies; in checked studies unresolved V genes cover under half, and the rest lacks a known reason. V, J and clone size are taken as reported in that table, and D and trimming were inferred from the DNA itself. In all, the sample holds 100,000 to 120,000 clones, and 80% to 95% of those were seen once. In total, the top ten clones hold approximately 8% of the sample.

The paper as a whole reports these results and caveats: Because no samples from the day 14 peak response were available, repertoires could be characterized only after the peak T cell response. Conclusions about previously exposed vaccinees were limited because only a handful of AZD1222 recipients were SARS-CoV-2 seropositive at baseline. Epitopes outside the regions mutated in the B.1.351 and B.1.1.7 variants were reportedly recognized by nearly half of the unique spike-specific TCRs. The 56-69-year group was small, and its depth increase did not reach significance, likely because of low power. After two AZD1222 doses, spike-specific TCR breadth and depth were significantly higher than at day 0 and than in MenACWY recipients. Participants were mostly white British and included more females than males, and it was suggested by the authors that clonal diversity may have been underestimated. The vaccine-associated CD4 TCRs covered the entire spike protein, and the dominant responses fell in regions 160-218 and 743-854.

Rearrangement joined TRBV11-2 to TRBJ2-7, and TRBD1 matches 9 of the central bases. This receptor was taken from an adult in good health. The input for sequencing was peripheral blood, taken on day 0 of AZD1222 vaccination. The CDR3 loop reads CASSRPGTGHPRGEQYF. The DNA is TGTGCCAGCAGCCGCCCGGGGACAGGGCATCCGAGGGGCGAGCAGTACTTC.